The clone carrying this T cell receptor (beta chain) was seen only a few times. Its cognate antigen is unknown. Germline V lookup: CDR1 DFQATT, CDR2 SNEGSKA (reference sequence). The CDR3 spans 12 residues. Trimming shortened V by 3 bases and J by 1 base, and 5 bases separated the two germline ends. As it was prepared, the TCRbeta library received unique molecular identifiers. One entry per CDR3 protein, called by TCRdb with MiXCR from the PCR reads. The sample shows about 250,000 distinct CDR3 sequences, more than 20% of them seen only once. This sample stems from a study of T-cell reconstitution after alpha-beta-depleted transplantation in children. The study, taken as a whole, reports: The main origin of T-cell counts and diversity one year after transplant was newly produced T cells. Several patients had high TCRbeta diversity at day 60; it came from surviving recipient T cells and thymic progenitors. Expanded graft clones, several hundred of them, were reportedly the source of alpha-beta T cells about two months after transplant.

The sequence came from a female patient aged 2 to 10 who had a stem cell transplant for congenital amegakaryocytic thrombocytopenia, so the T cells may come from the graft donor. Source: PBMCs, mostly from graft donor cells, taken 360 days after TCRalphabeta/CD19-depleted stem cell transplant. The J gene is TRBJ2-3, the V gene TRBV20-1; D is undetermined. The CDR3, as DNA: TGCAGTGCTAGTCCTGGCACAGATACGCAGTATTTT. As protein: CSASPGTDTQYF.